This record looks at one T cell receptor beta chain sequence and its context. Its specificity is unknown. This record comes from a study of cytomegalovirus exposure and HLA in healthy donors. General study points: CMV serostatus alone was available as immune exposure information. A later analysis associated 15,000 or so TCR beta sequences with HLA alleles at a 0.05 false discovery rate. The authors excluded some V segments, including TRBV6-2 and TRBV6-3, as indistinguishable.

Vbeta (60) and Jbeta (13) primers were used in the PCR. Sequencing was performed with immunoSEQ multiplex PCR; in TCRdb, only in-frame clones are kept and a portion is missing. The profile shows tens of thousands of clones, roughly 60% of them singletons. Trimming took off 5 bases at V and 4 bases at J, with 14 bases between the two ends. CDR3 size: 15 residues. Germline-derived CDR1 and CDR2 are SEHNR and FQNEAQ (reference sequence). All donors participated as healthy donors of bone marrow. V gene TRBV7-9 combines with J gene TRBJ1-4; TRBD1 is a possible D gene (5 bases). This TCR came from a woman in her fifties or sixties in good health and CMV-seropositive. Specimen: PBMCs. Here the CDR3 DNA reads TGTGCCAGCAGCCCGGGGACTACTGGTAATGAAAAACTGTTTTTT. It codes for CASSPGTTGNEKLFF.